This record looks at one T cell receptor (beta chain) sequence and its context. TCRdb keeps only in-frame clones here, not all; method: immunoSEQ multiplex PCR. The sample has roughly 190,000 clones; 87% are singletons. This entry belongs to a study of blood T cell repertoires in COVID-19. Study at large: T cells, B-cell-depleted T cells, or PBMCs supplied cDNA or gDNA.

The CDR3 is made up of 15 amino acids. Germline V gene data show CDR1 as SGHAT and CDR2 as FQNNGV. V was cut by 1 base and J by 6 bases, with 16 bases left in between. Sequenced sample: peripheral blood. This TCR was sampled from a man aged 18 to 30 with active or convalescent COVID-19. The chain carries TRBV11-2 and TRBJ2-7; perhaps TRBD1 as D (6 bases). This CDR3 is CASSLVPGVGGEQYF. The CDR3 DNA reads TGTGCCAGCAGCTTAGTTCCAGGGGTGGGCGGCGAGCAGTACTTC.